This is a list of T cell receptor beta chains from one sample in a study of neoadjuvant anti-PD-1 for oral cavity cancer. Here immunoSEQ multiplex PCR was the method, and the copy in TCRdb shows in-frame clones only, minus some. The sample includes approximately 42,000 clones, roughly 77% seen only once; the top ten take around 4.4%. The sequencing used PBMCs, collected after nivolumab (anti-PD-1) treatment. Receptors originate from a person aged 35 to 85 with oral cavity squamous cell carcinoma. Each CDR3 is given without its conserved first and last residue. Fields, in order: V gene, CDR3 length, J gene, CDR3 protein.

V: TRBV19; length: 12; J: TRBJ2-7; CDR3: ASSMVSGSYEQY
V: TRBV29-1; length: 14; J: TRBJ2-7; CDR3: SVDIGTSGGAGEQY
V: TRBV25-1; length: 13; J: TRBJ1-1; CDR3: ASSWEGRGVSEAF
V: TRBV9; length: 13; J: TRBJ2-1; CDR3: ASSVGGSGGDEQF
V: TRBV7-9; length: 11; J: TRBJ1-5; CDR3: ASSILDRQPQH
V: TRBV19; length: 12; J: TRBJ1-1; CDR3: ASSRIQGRTEAF
V: TRBV6-5; length: 12; J: TRBJ1-6; CDR3: ASSRDGGNSPLH
V: TRBV7-2; length: 12; J: TRBJ1-5; CDR3: ASSLGPMGQPQH
V: TRBV10-1; length: 12; J: TRBJ1-4; CDR3: ASRADRGNEKLF
V: TRBV5-1; length: 11; J: TRBJ1-6; CDR3: ASSSEGSSPLH
V: TRBV5-5; length: 12; J: TRBJ2-7; CDR3: ASSLSGGYGEQY
V: TRBV13; length: 16; J: TRBJ1-1; CDR3: ASSSLGQALRRNTEAF
V: TRBV5-6; length: 15; J: TRBJ2-2; CDR3: ASSSRVTGKTTGELF
V: TRBV10-2; length: 12; J: TRBJ1-4; CDR3: ASSESTAGEKLF
V: TRBV4-2; length: 12; J: TRBJ1-6; CDR3: ASSVPGQGSPLH